This T cell receptor (beta chain) came from a study of OX40 agonist ivuxolimab in advanced cancers. The CDR3 is made up of 15 amino acids. Germline CDR1 is MNHEY and CDR2 is SVGAGI. Trimming removed 4 bases at V and 0 bases at J, with 10 bases between. Libraries were prepared by immunoSEQ multiplex PCR; TCRdb keeps only in-frame clonotypes and omits some of them. The sample includes about 30,000 clones, more than 75% of them seen just once. This material consisted of CD4+ or CD8+ T cells sorted from blood, taken in a trial of the OX40 agonist ivuxolimab. This chain uses TRBV6-5 with TRBJ1-5, with unresolved D. This TCR derives from an adult with an advanced solid tumor such as melanoma, head and neck, liver or kidney cancer. This CDR3 reads CASSLTENSNQPQHF. In DNA form, the CDR3 reads TGTGCCAGCAGTTTAACAGAGAATAGCAATCAGCCCCAGCATTTT.